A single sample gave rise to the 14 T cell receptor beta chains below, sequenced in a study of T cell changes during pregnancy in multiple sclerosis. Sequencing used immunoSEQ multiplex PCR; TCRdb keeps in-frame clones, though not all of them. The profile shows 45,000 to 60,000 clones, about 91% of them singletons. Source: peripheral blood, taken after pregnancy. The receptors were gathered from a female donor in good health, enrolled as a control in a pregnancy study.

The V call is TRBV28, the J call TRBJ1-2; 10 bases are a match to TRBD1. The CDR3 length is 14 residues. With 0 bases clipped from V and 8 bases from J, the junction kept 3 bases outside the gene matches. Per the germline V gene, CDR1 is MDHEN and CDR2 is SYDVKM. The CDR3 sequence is CASSLWGQGLGYTF. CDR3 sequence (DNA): TGTGCCAGCAGTTTATGGGGACAGGGGTTGGGCTACACCTTC.

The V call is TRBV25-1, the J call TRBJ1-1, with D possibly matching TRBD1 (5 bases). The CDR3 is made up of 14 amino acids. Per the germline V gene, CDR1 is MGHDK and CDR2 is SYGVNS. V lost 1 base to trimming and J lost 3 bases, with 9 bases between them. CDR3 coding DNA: TGTGCCAGCAGTGAATCCCGGGGGTACACTGAAGCTTTCTTT. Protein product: CASSESRGYTEAFF. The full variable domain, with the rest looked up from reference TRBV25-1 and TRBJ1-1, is EADIYQTPRYLVIGTGKKITLECSQTMGHDKMYWYQQDPGMELHLIHYSYGVNSTEKGDLSSESTVSRIRTEHFPLTLESARPSHTSQYLCASSESRGYTEAFFGQGTRLTVV.

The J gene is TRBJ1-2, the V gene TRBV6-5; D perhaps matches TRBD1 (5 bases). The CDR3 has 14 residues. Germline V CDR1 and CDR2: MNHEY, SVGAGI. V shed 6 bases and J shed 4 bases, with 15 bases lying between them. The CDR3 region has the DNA TGTGCCAGCAGCTACAACGGGGGTAGCTATGGCTACACCTTC. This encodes CASSYNGGSYGYTF.

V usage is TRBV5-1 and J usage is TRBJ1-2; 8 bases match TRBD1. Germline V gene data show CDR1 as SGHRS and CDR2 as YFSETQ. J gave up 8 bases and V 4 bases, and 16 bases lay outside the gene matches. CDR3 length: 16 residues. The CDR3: CASSRGLNDRGQGYTF. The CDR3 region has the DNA TGCGCCAGCAGCCGAGGGTTAAACGACAGGGGTCAAGGCTACACCTTC. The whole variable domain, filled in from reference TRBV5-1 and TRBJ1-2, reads KAGVTQTPRYLIKTRGQQVTLSCSPISGHRSVSWYQQTPGQGLQFLFEYFSETQRNKGNFPGRFSGRQFSNSRSEMNVSTLELGDSALYLCASSRGLNDRGQGYTFGSGTRLTVV.

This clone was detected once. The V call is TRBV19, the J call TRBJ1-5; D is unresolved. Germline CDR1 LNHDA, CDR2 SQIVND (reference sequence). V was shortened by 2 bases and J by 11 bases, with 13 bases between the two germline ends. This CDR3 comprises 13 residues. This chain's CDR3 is CASSITQSGSQHF. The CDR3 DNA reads TGTGCCAGTAGTATAACACAGTCGGGGTCCCAGCATTTT.

CDR3 DNA sequence: TGTGCCAGCAGCTCGAGAACGGGACAGATGAACACTGAAGCTTTCTTT. As protein: CASSSRTGQMNTEAFF. This chain links TRBV7-9 with TRBJ1-1, with 7 bases aligning to TRBD1. The V segment lost 4 bases and the J segment 0 bases; nucleotides outside the gene matches: 8. The CDR3 loop spans 16 amino acids. Per germline, CDR1 SEHNR and CDR2 FQNEAQ (reference sequence).

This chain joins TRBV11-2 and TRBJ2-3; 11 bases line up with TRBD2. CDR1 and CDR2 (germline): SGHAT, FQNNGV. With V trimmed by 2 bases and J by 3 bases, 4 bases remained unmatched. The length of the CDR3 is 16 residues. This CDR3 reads CASSLRRLAGTDTQYF. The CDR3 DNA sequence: TGTGCCAGCAGCTTAAGGCGACTAGCGGGAACAGATACGCAGTATTTT.

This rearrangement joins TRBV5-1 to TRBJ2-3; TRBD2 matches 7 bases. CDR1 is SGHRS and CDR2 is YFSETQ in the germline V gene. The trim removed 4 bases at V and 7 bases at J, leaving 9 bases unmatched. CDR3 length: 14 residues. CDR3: CASSPTAGVNTQYF. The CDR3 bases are TGCGCCAGCAGCCCTACTGCGGGAGTGAATACGCAGTATTTT.

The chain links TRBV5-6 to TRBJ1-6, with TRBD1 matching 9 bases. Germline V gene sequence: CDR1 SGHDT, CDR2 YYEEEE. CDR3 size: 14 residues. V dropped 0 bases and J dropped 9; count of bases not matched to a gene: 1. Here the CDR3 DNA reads TGTGCCAGCAGCTTGGGGGACAGGGTTTCACCCCTCCACTTT. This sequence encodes CASSLGDRVSPLHF.

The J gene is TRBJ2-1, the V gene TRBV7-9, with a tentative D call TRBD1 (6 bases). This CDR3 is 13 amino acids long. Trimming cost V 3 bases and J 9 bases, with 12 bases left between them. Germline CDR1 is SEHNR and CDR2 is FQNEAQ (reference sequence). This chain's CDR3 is CASSLSRGFEQFF. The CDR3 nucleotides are TGTGCCAGCAGCTTGAGCAGGGGCTTTGAGCAGTTCTTC.

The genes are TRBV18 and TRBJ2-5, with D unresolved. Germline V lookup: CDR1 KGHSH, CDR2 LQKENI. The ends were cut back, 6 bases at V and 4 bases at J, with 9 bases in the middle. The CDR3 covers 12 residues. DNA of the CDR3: TGTGCCAGCTCTTCGGTTCCAGAGACCCAGTACTTC. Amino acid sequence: CASSSVPETQYF.

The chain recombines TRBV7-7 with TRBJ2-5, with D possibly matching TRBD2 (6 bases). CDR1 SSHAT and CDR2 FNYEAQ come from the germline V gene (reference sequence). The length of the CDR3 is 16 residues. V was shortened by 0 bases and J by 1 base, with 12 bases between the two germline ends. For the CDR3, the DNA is TGTGCCAGCAGCTTAGCGTTTCGGGGAGGCCAAGAGACCCAGTACTTC. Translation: CASSLAFRGGQETQYF.

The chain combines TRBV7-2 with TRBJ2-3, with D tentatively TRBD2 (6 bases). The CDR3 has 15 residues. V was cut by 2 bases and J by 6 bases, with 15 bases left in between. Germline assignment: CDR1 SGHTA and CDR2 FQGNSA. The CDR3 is CASSLTGLLGDTQYF. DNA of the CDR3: TGTGCCAGCAGCTTAACGGGACTCCTGGGGGATACGCAGTATTTT.

CDR3 protein: CASSPYRDRGDEQYF. In DNA, the CDR3 is TGTGCCAGCAGCCCCTACCGGGACAGGGGCGACGAGCAGTACTTC. V gene TRBV7-6 combines with J gene TRBJ2-7; 10 bases fit TRBD1. Trimming took 5 bases from V and 5 from J; bases not matched to a gene: 9. CDR1 and CDR2 from the germline V gene are SGHVS and FNYEAQ. The CDR3 sequence is 15 residues long. Full variable domain (outside the CDR3, taken from reference TRBV7-6 and TRBJ2-7): GAGVSQSPRYKVTKRGQDVALRCDPISGHVSLYWYRQALGQGPEFLTYFNYEAQQDKSGLPNDRFSAERPEGSISTLTIQRTEQRDSAMYRCASSPYRDRGDEQYFGPGTRLTVT.